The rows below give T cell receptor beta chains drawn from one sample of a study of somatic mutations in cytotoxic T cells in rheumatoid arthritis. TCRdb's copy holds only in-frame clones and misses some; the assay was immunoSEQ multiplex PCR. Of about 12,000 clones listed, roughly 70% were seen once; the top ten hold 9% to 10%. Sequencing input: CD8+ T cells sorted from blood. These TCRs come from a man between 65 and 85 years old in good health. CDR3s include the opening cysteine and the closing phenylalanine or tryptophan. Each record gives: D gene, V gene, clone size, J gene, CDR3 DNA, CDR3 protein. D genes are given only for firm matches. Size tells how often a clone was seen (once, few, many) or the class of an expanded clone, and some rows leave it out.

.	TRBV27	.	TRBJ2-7	TGTGCCAGCAGTTTAAGGGCAGGAGGGAACGAGCAGTACTTC	CASSLRAGGNEQYF
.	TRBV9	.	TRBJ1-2	TGTGCCAGTACGCCCAGTGGGAACTATGGCTACACCTTC	CASTPSGNYGYTF
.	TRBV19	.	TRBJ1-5	TGTGCCAGTAGTATCTGGGGGATTCAGCCCCAGCATTTT	CASSIWGIQPQHF
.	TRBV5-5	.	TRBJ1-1	TGTGCCAGCAGCTTGTGGGAAGGGGTTGAAGCTTTCTTT	CASSLWEGVEAFF
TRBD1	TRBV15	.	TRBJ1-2	TGTGCCACCAGCAGAGGACAGGGGACGCGGGATGGCTACACCTTC	CATSRGQGTRDGYTF
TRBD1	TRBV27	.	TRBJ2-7	TGTGCCAGCAGTTTAACTGGACAGGGGTTCTCCTACGAGCAGTACTTC	CASSLTGQGFSYEQYF
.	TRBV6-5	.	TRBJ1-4	TGTGCCAGCAGTACCCTGGACAGACCCAATGAAAAACTGTTTTTT	CASSTLDRPNEKLFF
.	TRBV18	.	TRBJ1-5	TGTGCCAGCTCACCCTCCGACGTGGACAATCAGCCCCAGCATTTT	CASSPSDVDNQPQHF
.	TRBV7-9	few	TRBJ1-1	TGTGCCAGCAGAGGGATGAACACTGAAGCTTTCTTT	CASRGMNTEAFF
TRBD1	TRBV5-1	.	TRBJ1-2	TGCGCCAGCAGCTTGGCGGACAGGGTCTACTATGGCTACACCTTC	CASSLADRVYYGYTF
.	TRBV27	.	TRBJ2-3	TGTGCCAGCAGTTTCTCGAGGTCTAGCACAGATACGCAGTATTTT	CASSFSRSSTDTQYF
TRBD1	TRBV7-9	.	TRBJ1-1	TGTGCCAGCAGCTCTACAGGGGAGCAGGCTGAAGCTTTCTTT	CASSSTGEQAEAFF
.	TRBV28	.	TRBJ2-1	TGTGCCAGCAGTTCACGACAGAAGGACAATGAGCAGTTCTTC	CASSSRQKDNEQFF
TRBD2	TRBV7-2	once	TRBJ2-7	TGTGCCAGCAGCTCCAGACTAGCGGGAGGGCTCGAGCAGTACTTC	CASSSRLAGGLEQYF
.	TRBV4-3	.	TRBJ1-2	TGCGCCAGCAGCCAACATGCGGGTGGCTACACCTTC	CASSQHAGGYTF
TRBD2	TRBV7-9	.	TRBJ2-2	TGTGCCAGCAGCCAACTAGCGGTTAACACCGGGGAGCTGTTTTTT	CASSQLAVNTGELFF
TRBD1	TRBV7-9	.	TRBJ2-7	TGTGCCAGCAGCTTAGTCGGACAGGTCTACGAGCAGTACTTC	CASSLVGQVYEQYF
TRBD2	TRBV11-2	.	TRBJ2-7	TGTGCCAGCAGGAATAGGGTGGCGGGAGGCCCCTACGAGCAGTACTTC	CASRNRVAGGPYEQYF
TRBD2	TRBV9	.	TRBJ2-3	TGTGCCAGCAGTCGGACCGGGACTAGCGGGATGACAGATACGCAGTATTTT	CASSRTGTSGMTDTQYF
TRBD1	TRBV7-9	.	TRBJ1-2	TGTGCCAGCAGCTCGGGACAGGACTATGGCTACACCTTC	CASSSGQDYGYTF
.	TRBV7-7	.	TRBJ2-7	TGTGCTAGCAGCTTAAGTTCGGCGGGGCCCTACGAGCAGTACTTC	CASSLSSAGPYEQYF
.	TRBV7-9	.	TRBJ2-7	TGTGCCAGCAGCCACCGGGACTTAACCTACGAGCAGTACTTC	CASSHRDLTYEQYF
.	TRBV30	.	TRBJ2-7	TGTGCCTGGAGTACGGTCTCCTACGAGCAGTACTTC	CAWSTVSYEQYF
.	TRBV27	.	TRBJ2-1	TGTGCCAGCAGTTCCGAGGGATACAATGAGCAGTTCTTC	CASSSEGYNEQFF
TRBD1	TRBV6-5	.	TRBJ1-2	TGTGCCAGCAGTTACGCCGGACAGGGCTATGGCTACACCTTC	CASSYAGQGYGYTF
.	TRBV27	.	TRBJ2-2	TGTGCCAGCAACCCGGGATGGAACACCGGGGAGCTGTTTTTT	CASNPGWNTGELFF
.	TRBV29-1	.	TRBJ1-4	TGCAGCGTTGAAGGCACCGGGACTCCTCTGTTTTTT	CSVEGTGTPLFF
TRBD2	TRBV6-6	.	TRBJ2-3	TGTGCCTCCGGGGCGGGGGGCACAGATACGCAGTATTTT	CASGAGGTDTQYF
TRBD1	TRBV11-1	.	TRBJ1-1	TGTGCCAGCAGCGAGTGGACAGGGTTGAACACTGAAGCTTTCTTT	CASSEWTGLNTEAFF
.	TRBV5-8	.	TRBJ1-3	TGTGCCAGCAGCTTCGGACAGACCTTCTACTCTGGAAACACCATATATTTT	CASSFGQTFYSGNTIYF
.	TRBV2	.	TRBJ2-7	TGTGCCAGCAGGCTCCAGAGGGGACCCGCCTACGAGCAGTACTTC	CASRLQRGPAYEQYF
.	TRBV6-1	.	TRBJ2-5	TGTGCCAGCAGTGAACAGGTGGGAGCCCCAGAGACCCAGTACTTC	CASSEQVGAPETQYF
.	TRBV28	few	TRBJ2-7	TGTGCCAGCAGTTTAAGGTTCGGGAGCTCCTACGAGCAGTACTTC	CASSLRFGSSYEQYF
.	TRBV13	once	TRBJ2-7	TGTGCCAGCAGCTTAGGGGGCGTTAAGCAGTACTTC	CASSLGGVKQYF
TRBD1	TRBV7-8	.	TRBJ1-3	TGTGCCAGCAGCGCAGGACAGGCCGCCTCTGGAAACACCATATATTTT	CASSAGQAASGNTIYF
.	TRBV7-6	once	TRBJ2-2	TGTGCCAGCAGCAACACCGGGGAGCTGTTTTTT	CASSNTGELFF
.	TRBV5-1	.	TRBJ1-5	TGCGCCAGCAGCTCGGGGGGTAATCAGCCCCAGCATTTT	CASSSGGNQPQHF
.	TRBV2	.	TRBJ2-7	TGTGCCAGCAGTGAAGGGGGTTCCGGCGATGACGAGCAGTACTTC	CASSEGGSGDDEQYF
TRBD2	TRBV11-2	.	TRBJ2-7	TGTGCCAGCAGCTTAGGGGCGGGAGTGGGCGAGCAGTACTTC	CASSLGAGVGEQYF
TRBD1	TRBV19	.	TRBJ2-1	TGTGCCAGTAGTATAGATAAGGGACAGGGCTACAATGAGCAGTTCTTC	CASSIDKGQGYNEQFF
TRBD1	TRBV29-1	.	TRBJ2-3	TGCAGCGTTGCGACAGGGGAGGCAGATACGCAGTATTTT	CSVATGEADTQYF
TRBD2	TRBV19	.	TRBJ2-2	TGTGCCACTCCTGTAGCGGGAGTAGGAACCGGGGAGCTGTTTTTT	CATPVAGVGTGELFF
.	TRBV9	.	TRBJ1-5	TGTGCCAGCAGCGTAGGCAGCTATAGCAATCAGCCCCAGCATTTT	CASSVGSYSNQPQHF
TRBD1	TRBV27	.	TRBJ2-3	TGTGCCAGCAGTCCGATGACAGGGGGCACAGATACGCAGTATTTT	CASSPMTGGTDTQYF
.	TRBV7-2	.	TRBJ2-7	TGTGCCAGCAGCTTTGCTGCGGGATCATACGAGCAGTACTTC	CASSFAAGSYEQYF
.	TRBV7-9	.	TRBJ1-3	TGTGCCAGCAGCTTAAGCCCAGTCTCTGGAAACACCATATATTTT	CASSLSPVSGNTIYF
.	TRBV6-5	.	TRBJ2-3	TGTGCCAGCAGTTACCTTGAGAACACAGATACGCAGTATTTT	CASSYLENTDTQYF
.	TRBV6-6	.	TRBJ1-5	TGTGCCAGCAGTTACCTCAGGGGACTCAATCAGCCCCAGCATTTT	CASSYLRGLNQPQHF
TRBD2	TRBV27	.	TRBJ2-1	TGTGCCAGCAGCGTTAATAGCGGGGTTTCCTACAATGAGCAGTTCTTC	CASSVNSGVSYNEQFF
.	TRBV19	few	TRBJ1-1	TGTGCCAGTAGTAGCCGGGGAGGGAACACTGAAGCTTTCTTT	CASSSRGGNTEAFF
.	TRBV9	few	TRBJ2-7	TGTGCCAGCAGCGTGGGGTTCGGGGCTTACGAGCAGTACTTC	CASSVGFGAYEQYF
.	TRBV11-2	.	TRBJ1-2	TGTGCCAGCAGCTTAGCCGGGACAACCCTTTTTGGCTACACCTTC	CASSLAGTTLFGYTF
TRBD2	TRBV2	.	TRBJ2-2	TGTGCCAGCAGTGATTCAAGCGGGAGGGCCGGGGAGCTGTTTTTT	CASSDSSGRAGELFF
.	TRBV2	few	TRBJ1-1	TGTGCCAGCAGTGGATTACCAGGGGACGCTTTCTTT	CASSGLPGDAFF
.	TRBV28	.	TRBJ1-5	TGTGCCAGCAGCCTGGGGGGAAGAGGCAATCAGCCCCAGCATTTT	CASSLGGRGNQPQHF
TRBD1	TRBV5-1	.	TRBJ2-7	TGCGCCAGCAGCTTGACAGGGGGCGACGAGCAGTACTTC	CASSLTGGDEQYF
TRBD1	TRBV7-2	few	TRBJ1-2	TGTGCCAGCAGCTCCGACAGGGGTTATGGATCTGGCTACACCTTC	CASSSDRGYGSGYTF
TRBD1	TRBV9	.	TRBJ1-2	TGTGCCAGCAGCCCAGAAGGGGGCTACTATGGCTACACCTTC	CASSPEGGYYGYTF
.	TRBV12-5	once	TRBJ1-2	TGTGCTAGTGGTTTGGACTCAGGGTTGGCGTATGGCTACACCTTC	CASGLDSGLAYGYTF
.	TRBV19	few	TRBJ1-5	TGTGCCAGTAGTATGGAACGGACAGCCGGTCAGCCCCAGCATTTT	CASSMERTAGQPQHF